Following are 26 T cell receptor beta chains from one sample sequenced in a study of blood T cells in healthy people across ages. Primed by a sample-barcoded 5' primer and a J-beta primer mix, a second PCR proceeded for 7 to 11 cycles. TCRdb itself ran the 5' RACE reads through MiXCR, one entry per CDR3 protein. The data contain roughly 1,500,000 distinct CDR3 sequences, approximately 40% of them seen just once; the ten biggest clones take up 7.9%. The sample consisted of blood. These receptors were collected from a woman in her late teens or twenties in good health.

This chain joins TRBV7-9 and TRBJ1-5; D gene uncertain. The germline V gene encodes CDR1 SEHNR and CDR2 FQNEAQ (reference sequence). V shed 5 bases and J shed 7 bases, with 12 bases lying between them. This CDR3 region has 13 residues. The CDR3 loop reads CASSETREQPQHF. The DNA for the CDR3 is TGTGCCAGCAGCGAAACGCGGGAACAGCCCCAGCATTTT.

The rearrangement joins TRBV7-9 to TRBJ2-1; the match to TRBD2 covers 7 bases. There are 15 residues in the CDR3. The V gene's germline CDR1 is SEHNR and CDR2 FQNEAQ (reference sequence). Germline trimming cut 4 bases from V and 6 bases from J; bases unmatched to any gene: 9. In DNA, the CDR3 is TGTGCCAGCAGCTCGAACCGGACTAGGGCCAATGAGCAGTTCTTC. Protein: CASSSNRTRANEQFF.

This clonotype was recorded at least ten times. This sequence joins TRBV29-1 and TRBJ2-5, with 10 bases identical to TRBD2. Germline lookup yields CDR1 SQVTM and CDR2 ANQGSEA. The CDR3 consists of 12 residues. V was clipped by 7 bases and J by 5 bases; unmatched bases: 4. This CDR3 is CSALSGGETQYF. DNA for the CDR3: TGCAGCGCCCTTAGCGGGGGGGAGACCCAGTACTTC.

A few counts support this clonotype. V usage is TRBV7-6 and J usage is TRBJ2-3; TRBD2 aligns across 10 bases. The CDR3 runs 16 residues. V lost 5 bases to trimming and J lost 1 base; unmatched junction nucleotides: 6. Per germline, CDR1 SGHVS and CDR2 FNYEAQ. In nucleotides, the CDR3 is TGTGCCAGCAGCGACCTAACTAGCGGGGGCACAGATACGCAGTATTTT. As protein: CASSDLTSGGTDTQYF. The variable domain in full, completed from reference TRBV7-6 and TRBJ2-3, reads GAGVSQSPRYKVTKRGQDVALRCDPISGHVSLYWYRQALGQGPEFLTYFNYEAQQDKSGLPNDRFSAERPEGSISTLTIQRTEQRDSAMYRCASSDLTSGGTDTQYFGPGTRLTVL.

The gene calls are TRBV7-2 and TRBJ2-7; the D is unclear. The V end lost 5 bases, the J end lost 2 bases, and 13 bases lay between the germline ends. From germline, CDR1 is SGHTA and CDR2 FQGNSA. The CDR3 covers 14 residues. The CDR3 bases are TGTGCCAGCAGCGCCGCGACACAAGCCTACGAGCAGTACTTC. Its translation is CASSAATQAYEQYF.

V usage is TRBV20-1 and J usage is TRBJ1-2; no reliable D call. Per the germline V gene, CDR1 is DFQATT and CDR2 is SNEGSKA (reference sequence). Trimming shortened V by 0 bases and J by 5 bases, and 10 bases separated the two germline ends. CDR3 length: 13 residues. The CDR3 coding sequence is TGCAGTGCTAGAGACCCCCTCATTTATGGCTACACCTTC. Translated, it gives CSARDPLIYGYTF.

The table lists this clonotype with a few counts. The chain carries TRBV5-1 and TRBJ1-1, with unresolved D. The CDR3 runs to 12 residues. Germline CDR1 reads SGHRS; CDR2 reads YFSETQ. V lost 4 bases and J 8 bases, leaving 12 bases between the germline ends. The CDR3 is CASSATDTEAFF. CDR3 in DNA: TGCGCCAGCAGCGCGACGGATACCGAAGCTTTCTTT.

V gene TRBV28 combines with J gene TRBJ1-6, with TRBD1 identical over 10 bases. There are 18 residues in the CDR3. V dropped 8 bases and J dropped 0; count of bases not matched to a gene: 10. Germline V gene sequence: CDR1 MDHEN, CDR2 SYDVKM. The CDR3 DNA reads as TGTGCCAGCCGCGGGACAGGGGTCCCAAGCTCCTATAATTCACCCCTCCACTTT. It codes for CASRGTGVPSSYNSPLHF.

The sample holds a few counts of this clonotype. The chain carries TRBV7-9 and TRBJ1-2; a possible D gene is TRBD1 (5 bases). The V gene lost 6 bases and the J gene lost 8 bases, with 16 bases spanning the gap. The CDR3 is 13 amino acids. Germline CDR1 reads SEHNR; CDR2 reads FQNEAQ (reference sequence). The CDR3 bases are TGTGCCAGCAGGGGGGACGGCCCTAGGGGCTACACCTTC. Its protein is CASRGDGPRGYTF.

The chain recombines TRBV29-1 with TRBJ2-1; D not resolved. The CDR3 extends over 14 amino acids. Germline assignment: CDR1 SQVTM and CDR2 ANQGSEA. Trimming removed 0 bases at V and 12 bases at J, with 18 bases between. The DNA for the CDR3 is TGCAGCGTTGAAGATGACCGACTCTTACTGGGGCAGTTCTTC. Its protein product is CSVEDDRLLLGQFF.

The sample holds many counts of this clonotype. CDR3 sequence: CASSLQNEQFF. In DNA form, the CDR3 reads TGTGCCAGCAGCTTACAAAATGAGCAGTTCTTC. The chain employs TRBV7-9 and TRBJ2-1, with no clear D. The germline V gene encodes CDR1 SEHNR and CDR2 FQNEAQ (reference sequence). With 2 bases removed from V and 7 bases from J, the gap between germline ends came to 3 bases. This CDR3 is built from 11 residues.

The sample holds a few counts of this clonotype. The chain combines TRBV6-1 with TRBJ2-1; 13 positions agree with TRBD2. J was trimmed by 0 bases and V by 6 bases; bases with no gene match: 2. The CDR3 covers 16 residues. Germline loops: CDR1 MNHNS, CDR2 SASEGT. The chain's CDR3 is CASRGLAGSSYNEQFF. The CDR3 DNA reads as TGTGCCAGCAGGGGACTAGCGGGGAGCTCCTACAATGAGCAGTTCTTC.

This clonotype was seen a few times. The rearrangement links TRBV7-6 to TRBJ2-5; tentative D call: TRBD1 (5 bases). The CDR3 runs to 18 residues. CDR1 SGHVS and CDR2 FNYEAQ come from the germline V gene. Trimming cost V 2 bases and J 5 bases, with 24 bases left between them. In DNA, the CDR3 is TGTGCCAGCAGCTTAAGGGAAGAAACAGGAACCCCCCTGGAGACCCAGTACTTC. As protein: CASSLREETGTPLETQYF.

The chain joins TRBV11-2 to TRBJ2-1; D remains unclear. CDR1 is SGHAT, CDR2 FQNNGV, per germline. This CDR3 has 15 amino acids. Trimming shortened V by 5 bases and J by 0 bases, and 11 bases separated the two germline ends. CDR3: CASSAPGLSYNEQFF. The DNA of the CDR3 is TGTGCCAGCAGCGCCCCGGGCCTCTCCTACAATGAGCAGTTCTTC.

CDR3 sequence (DNA): TGCGCCAGCAGCCAAGAGAGTCGGGGGACTCAGAACAATGAGCAGTTCTTC. Translating gives CASSQESRGTQNNEQFF. The V and J genes are TRBV4-1 and TRBJ2-1; D is perhaps TRBD2 (6 bases). The V end was cut by 0 bases, the J end by 5 bases, with 17 bases between. The CDR3 spans 17 residues. Germline V gene sequence: CDR1 MGHRA, CDR2 YSYEKL.

This rearrangement joins TRBV6-5 to TRBJ2-1; TRBD2 aligns across 13 bases. From germline, CDR1 is MNHEY and CDR2 SVGAGI. V gave up 1 base and J gave up 0 bases; unmatched junction bases: 12. The CDR3 runs to 21 residues. CDR3 loop: CASSYYGTSGISEGSYNEQFF. For the CDR3, the DNA is TGTGCCAGCAGTTACTACGGGACTAGCGGGATCTCGGAGGGCTCCTACAATGAGCAGTTCTTC.

This clonotype was seen just once. The CDR3 DNA reads as TGCAGCGTTGACCTGTTACTAGAGTATGGCTACACCTTC. Encoded protein: CSVDLLLEYGYTF. The chain couples TRBV29-1 to TRBJ1-2, with D uncertain. CDR3 length: 13 residues. Trimming pared 3 bases from V and 5 bases from J, leaving 13 bases between. CDR1 is SQVTM, CDR2 ANQGSEA, per germline.

This clonotype has more than one count but fewer than ten. The chain carries TRBV10-3 and TRBJ2-5, with 9 bases fitting TRBD1. The CDR3 has 13 residues. Losses at the gene ends were 0 bases for V and 11 bases for J; bases not matched to a gene: 4. Germline V gives CDR1 ENHRY, CDR2 SYGVKD. The CDR3 DNA follows: TGTGCCATCAGTGAGTCGAGGGACAGGGAGCAGTACTTC. This sequence encodes CAISESRDREQYF.

The DNA for the CDR3 is TGTGCCAGCAGTTACGCCAAAGCGGGAGGGCCCACCGGTACGCAGTATTTT. Amino acid sequence: CASSYAKAGGPTGTQYF. The gene calls are TRBV6-2 or TRBV6-3 and TRBJ2-3; 10 bases match TRBD2. The CDR3 spans 17 residues. Germline-derived CDR1 and CDR2 are MNHEY and SVGEGT. V was pared by 2 bases and J by 8 bases, with 13 bases of the junction left unmatched.

V gene TRBV7-2 combines with J gene TRBJ2-1; D call uncertain. CDR3 length equals 15 residues. CDR1 is SGHTA, CDR2 FQGNSA, per germline. Trimming stripped 1 base from V and 4 bases from J, with 11 bases between. The CDR3 coding sequence is TGTGCCAGCAGCTTAGGAGGCCCCCTATACAATGAGCAGTTCTTC. Protein product: CASSLGGPLYNEQFF.

Notes on this clonotype: Relative to the germline gene, one junction end is altered; a read error may explain this. The V and J genes are TRBV7-2 and TRBJ2-4, with D maybe TRBD2 (5 bases). The DNA end lines up better with TRBJ2-7; the J call may be wrong. The CDR3 extends over 15 amino acids. Germline V CDR1 and CDR2: SGHTA, FQGNSA. The CDR3 bases are TGCGCCAGCAGCTTAAGCGGACCAGCAGGAGCCGAGCAGTACTTC. Protein product: CASSLSGPAGAEQYF.

This clonotype has a single count. This sequence joins TRBV29-1 and TRBJ2-7, with 12 bases lining up with TRBD2. The germline V gene encodes CDR1 SQVTM and CDR2 ANQGSEA. This CDR3 contains 14 residues. Germline trimming cut 2 bases from V and 7 bases from J; bases unmatched to any gene: 6. The CDR3 sequence: CSVESATSGSEQYF. The CDR3 DNA sequence: TGCAGCGTTGAAAGTGCGACTAGCGGGAGTGAGCAGTACTTC.

This clonotype was counted a few times. The chain uses TRBV12-3 or TRBV12-4 and TRBJ1-1; no definite D call. The CDR3 spans 18 residues. Trimming removed 5 bases at V and 6 bases at J, with 28 bases between. This CDR3 is CASSLTILPRHGKAEAFF. The CDR3 nucleotides are TGTGCCAGCAGTCTTACTATCCTCCCAAGACATGGGAAGGCTGAAGCTTTCTTT.

This sequence joins TRBV6-1 and TRBJ2-3; D could derive from TRBD1 or TRBD2 (5 bases each). The CDR3 runs to 12 residues. Germline V gene sequence: CDR1 MNHNS, CDR2 SASEGT. With 7 bases removed from V and 6 bases from J, the gap between germline ends came to 11 bases. For the CDR3, the DNA is TGTGCCAGCACTGCTTGGGGGGATACGCAGTATTTT. This encodes CASTAWGDTQYF.

J is TRBJ2-1 and V is TRBV4-1; 13 bases map to TRBD2. Trimming removed 0 bases from V and 13 bases from J; junction bases left unmatched: 9. CDR3 length: 16 amino acids. Germline V gene data show CDR1 as MGHRA and CDR2 as YSYEKL. CDR3 bases: TGCGCCAGCAGCCAAGAGAGGACTAGCGGGGGTGAGACCCAGTTCTTC. Protein: CASSQERTSGGETQFF.

The chain links TRBV7-9 to TRBJ1-2; no reliable D call. V lost 1 base, J lost 8 bases, and 11 bases lay in between. This CDR3 is built from 13 residues. Germline CDR1 reads SEHNR; CDR2 reads FQNEAQ (reference sequence). The CDR3 loop reads CASSLVGSVGYTF. The CDR3 bases are TGTGCCAGCAGCTTAGTGGGCAGTGTGGGCTACACCTTC. Full variable domain (missing parts from reference TRBV7-9 and TRBJ1-2): DTGVSQNPRHKITKRGQNVTFRCDPISEHNRLYWYRQTLGQGPEFLTYFQNEAQLEKSRLLSDRFSAERPKGSFSTLEIQRTEQGDSAMYLCASSLVGSVGYTFGSGTRLTVV.